The entry that follows covers one TCR beta chain sequence. The data were obtained in a study of blood T cell repertoires in COVID-19. Profiled with immunoSEQ multiplex PCR; TCRdb holds only in-frame clones, not every one. The table includes almost 250,000 clones, 86% detected once. The source material was peripheral blood. The sequence derives from a woman at least 80 years old with COVID-19, enrolled during active disease.

The CDR3 sequence: CASSLTGTGIGYEQYF. CDR3 sequence (DNA): TGCGCCAGCAGCCTAACCGGGACAGGGATTGGGTACGAGCAGTACTTC. This sequence joins TRBV5-1 and TRBJ2-7; 9 nucleotides align to TRBD1. Per the germline V gene, CDR1 is SGHRS and CDR2 is YFSETQ. The V and J ends lost 4 bases and 4 bases, in that order; junction bases with no gene match: 12. The CDR3 length is 16 residues.